A single sample is the source of the 7 T cell receptor beta chains below, sequenced in a study of shared clonotypes between healthy human individuals. Profiling relied on immunoSEQ multiplex PCR, and the TCRdb table lists in-frame clones only, not all of them. The sample includes around 1,100,000 clones, approximately 75% of them seen just once. Specimen: memory CD4+ T cells from PBMCs. Documented subset: CD45RA-negative fraction. These receptors were taken from a man aged 18 to 35 in good health. Some clones in this sample may be carry-over from other donors' samples.

As for this clone: Other nucleotide sequences from this sample produce the same CDR3. The chain joins TRBV11-2 to TRBJ2-3, with D tentatively TRBD2 (5 bases). The germline V and J ends were trimmed by 0 bases and 3 bases, with 7 bases remaining between them. Germline CDR1 is SGHAT and CDR2 is FQNNGV. The CDR3 covers 14 residues. CDR3 in amino acids: CASSLDRGTDTQYF. The CDR3 DNA follows: TGTGCCAGCAGCTTAGATAGAGGGACAGATACGCAGTATTTT.

This clone was recorded a few times. The rearrangement uses TRBV10-3 and TRBJ1-4, with 9 bases identical to TRBD1. CDR3 length: 14 amino acids. V lost 3 bases to trimming and J lost 7 bases; unmatched junction nucleotides: 3. Looked up from germline, CDR1 is ENHRY and CDR2 is SYGVKD. CDR3 region: CAISEGTGSEKLFF. CDR3 in DNA: TGTGCCATCAGTGAAGGGACAGGGTCTGAAAAACTGTTTTTT.

This clone was counted a single time. V gene TRBV4-1 combines with J gene TRBJ2-1; D is uncertain. Trimming left V 2 bases short and J 4 bases short, with 12 bases between. CDR1 MGHRA and CDR2 YSYEKL come from the germline V gene. CDR3 length: 15 amino acids. The CDR3 DNA reads as TGCGCCAGCAGCCAAACGGGTCGAAGGTACAATGAGCAGTTCTTC. It translates to CASSQTGRRYNEQFF.

The V gene is TRBV11-2, the J gene TRBJ2-1; 9 bases are a match to TRBD2. The J segment lost 0 bases and the V segment lost 6 bases, leaving 6 bases of the junction unmatched. Germline V lookup: CDR1 SGHAT, CDR2 FQNNGV. This CDR3 spans 16 amino acids. CDR3 residues: CASRNSGRGSYNEQFF. The CDR3 region has the DNA TGTGCCAGCAGGAATAGCGGGAGAGGCTCCTACAATGAGCAGTTCTTC.

This clone was seen a handful of times. The chain combines TRBV5-1 with TRBJ1-1; D remains ambiguous. This CDR3 is 16 amino acids long. Trimming removed 0 bases from V and 4 bases from J, with 16 bases in between. The germline V gene has CDR1 SGHRS and CDR2 YFSETQ. CDR3 region: CASSLGEEYWGTEAFF. In DNA, the CDR3 is TGCGCCAGCAGCTTGGGAGAGGAGTATTGGGGCACTGAAGCTTTCTTT. Using reference TRBV5-1 and TRBJ1-1 for the parts outside the CDR3, the full variable domain is KAGVTQTPRYLIKTRGQQVTLSCSPISGHRSVSWYQQTPGQGLQFLFEYFSETQRNKGNFPGRFSGRQFSNSRSEMNVSTLELGDSALYLCASSLGEEYWGTEAFFGQGTRLTVV.

This sequence joins TRBV7-2 and TRBJ1-2, with 8 bases aligning to TRBD1. V gave up 5 bases and J gave up 8 bases; unmatched junction bases: 7. The CDR3 length is 13 residues. Germline V gene sequence: CDR1 SGHTA, CDR2 FQGNSA. The CDR3 DNA is TGTGCCAGCAGCCTGGACAGGGATAAAGGCTACACCTTC. Its protein is CASSLDRDKGYTF.

The chain has TRBV7-3 and TRBJ1-3, with 9 bases that match TRBD1. The trim removed 5 bases at V and 0 bases at J, leaving 2 bases unmatched. CDR3 length equals 15 residues. Looked up from germline, CDR1 is SGHTA and CDR2 is FQGTGA. In DNA, the CDR3 is TGTGCCAGCAGCGGGACAGGGACCTCTGGAAACACCATATATTTT. Its protein product is CASSGTGTSGNTIYF.